The 24 T cell receptor beta chains in this list originate from one sample, sequenced in a study of T-cell reconstitution after alpha-beta-depleted transplantation in children. Unique molecular identifiers were incorporated when the TCRbeta library was constructed. TCRdb analysed the PCR reads with MiXCR anew, one entry per CDR3 protein. The sample shows 300,000 to 400,000 distinct CDR3 sequences, 16% of them seen only once. The source material was PBMCs, mostly from graft donor cells, sampled 360 days after TCRalphabeta/CD19-depleted stem cell transplant. These TCRs come from a male patient between 2 and 10 years old who had a stem cell transplant for acute lymphoblastic leukemia, so the T cells may come from the graft donor.

The chain's CDR3 is CSARDRLAGADTQYF. The CDR3 DNA sequence: TGCAGTGCTAGAGATCGCCTAGCGGGAGCCGATACGCAGTATTTT. V gene TRBV20-1 combines with J gene TRBJ2-3; 10 bases map to TRBD2. Germline V lookup: CDR1 DFQATT, CDR2 SNEGSKA (reference sequence). Trimming cost V 0 bases and J 6 bases; bases outside gene matches: 6. The CDR3 sequence is 15 residues long.

This clonotype has a count of ten or more. The chain is built from TRBV12-3 or TRBV12-4 and TRBJ2-6; possible D gene TRBD1, 5 bases. V shed 5 bases and J shed 0 bases, with 11 bases lying between them. The CDR3 runs to 16 residues. The CDR3 nucleotides read TGTGCCAGCAGTCCCCGGACACACTCTGGGGCCAACGTCCTGACTTTC. It encodes CASSPRTHSGANVLTF.

This rearrangement joins TRBV14 to TRBJ2-5; 10 positions agree with TRBD2. With V trimmed by 1 base and J by 5 bases, 10 bases remained unmatched. This CDR3 region has 17 residues. The germline CDR1 and CDR2 sequences are SGHDN and FVKESK. The CDR3 nucleotides read TGTGCCAGCAGCCAAGTTAGGAGCGGGAGGGCAATGGAGACCCAGTACTTC. It yields the protein CASSQVRSGRAMETQYF.

This clonotype has at least ten counts. This sequence joins TRBV2 and TRBJ2-7, with TRBD1 matching over 8 bases. This CDR3 has 14 residues. V shed 8 bases and J 2 bases; nucleotides not matched to a gene: 8. Germline V gene sequence: CDR1 SNHLY, CDR2 FYNNEI. The CDR3 bases are TGTGCCAGCGGTATCAGGGGGCAAACCTACGAGCAGTACTTC. Translation: CASGIRGQTYEQYF.

This clonotype was counted at least ten times. The gene calls are TRBV7-2 and TRBJ2-1, with a tentative D call TRBD2 (6 bases). V was shortened by 4 bases and J by 3 bases, with 13 bases between the two germline ends. This CDR3 has 15 amino acids. Germline V gene sequence: CDR1 SGHTA, CDR2 FQGNSA. The CDR3 bases are TGTGCCAGCAGCTCGGGGGTGGGGTTCTACAATGAGCAGTTCTTC. Translated: CASSSGVGFYNEQFF.

In this sample, this clonotype turned up many times. The rearrangement uses TRBV12-3 or TRBV12-4 and TRBJ2-6; unclear D gene. Trimming pared 5 bases from V and 1 base from J, leaving 6 bases between. CDR3 size: 14 residues. The CDR3 is CASSLRSGANVLTF. CDR3 nucleotide sequence: TGTGCCAGCAGTCTGCGATCTGGGGCCAACGTCCTGACTTTC.

In its sample, this clonotype was seen a few times. The rearrangement links TRBV20-1 to TRBJ2-6; TRBD1 might be the D (6 bases). This CDR3 spans 18 amino acids. Germline assignment: CDR1 DFQATT and CDR2 SNEGSKA (reference sequence). Trimming took 4 bases from V and 0 from J, leaving 19 bases between them. CDR3 sequence reads: CSAIPKQGDISGANVLTF. In nucleotides, the CDR3 is TGCAGTGCTATCCCCAAACAGGGTGACATCTCTGGGGCCAACGTCCTGACTTTC.

This clonotype was recorded a few times. V gene TRBV29-1 combines with J gene TRBJ2-3, with D possibly matching TRBD2 (5 bases). The V gene's germline CDR1 is SQVTM and CDR2 ANQGSEA. This CDR3 region has 14 residues. Trimming took 4 bases from V and 0 from J, leaving 11 bases between them. The CDR3 coding sequence is TGCAGCGTTGTCGGCGGACTTAGCACAGATACGCAGTATTTT. Protein product: CSVVGGLSTDTQYF.

This chain connects TRBV20-1 to TRBJ2-1, with 8 bases aligning to TRBD2. V shed 3 bases and J 2 bases; nucleotides not matched to a gene: 3. The CDR3 loop spans 14 amino acids. Germline V gene data show CDR1 as DFQATT and CDR2 as SNEGSKA (reference sequence). The CDR3 sequence: CSAREGLAYNEQFF. CDR3 nucleotide sequence: TGCAGTGCTAGGGAGGGACTAGCCTACAATGAGCAGTTCTTC.

This chain uses TRBV19 with TRBJ2-3; 10 bases line up with TRBD2. V lost 6 bases to trimming and J lost 6 bases; unmatched junction nucleotides: 3. The CDR3 runs to 13 residues. Germline V lookup: CDR1 LNHDA, CDR2 SQIVND (reference sequence). Written as DNA, the CDR3 is TGTGCCAGTAGCCGGGGACTAGCGGATACGCAGTATTTT. Translating it yields CASSRGLADTQYF.

In this sample, this clonotype turned up a few times. The V call is TRBV9, the J call TRBJ2-3; 13 positions match TRBD2. This CDR3 spans 19 amino acids. CDR1 and CDR2 (germline): SGDLS, YYNGEE. With V trimmed by 4 bases and J by 2 bases, 13 bases remained unmatched. The CDR3 region is CASSFGLAGDLGPTDTQYF. CDR3 bases: TGTGCCAGCAGCTTCGGACTAGCGGGAGATTTAGGCCCCACAGATACGCAGTATTTT. The full variable domain, its missing parts supplied by reference TRBV9 and TRBJ2-3, is DSGVTQTPKHLITATGQRVTLRCSPRSGDLSVYWYQQSLDQGLQFLIQYYNGEERAKGNILERFSAQQFPDLHSELNLSSLELGDSALYFCASSFGLAGDLGPTDTQYFGPGTRLTVL.

This chain joins TRBV5-1 and TRBJ1-2; D call uncertain. Between the trimmed V and J ends, which lost 4 bases and 6 bases, there was a span of 13 bases. The germline CDR1 and CDR2 sequences are SGHRS and YFSETQ. This CDR3 is 13 amino acids long. The CDR3 DNA reads TGCGCCAGCAGCATTCGACCCGGGGATGGCTACACCTTC. Translating gives CASSIRPGDGYTF.

Notes on this clonotype: A much bigger clone sits one base away, suggesting this may be a read error. This chain joins TRBV6-6 and TRBJ1-5; no definite D call. The CDR3 is made up of 13 amino acids. V was pared by 0 bases and J by 7 bases, with 7 bases between. The germline CDR1 and CDR2 sequences are MNHNY and SVGAGI (reference sequence). The CDR3 spells CASSYSKRQPQHF. The CDR3 nucleotides are TGTGCCAGCAGTTACTCGAAGAGACAGCCCCAGCATTTT.

Many counts were recorded for this clonotype. The genes are TRBV20-1 and TRBJ2-2, with D possibly TRBD1 on 5 matching bases. Trimming removed 1 base from V and 8 bases from J, with 14 bases in between. The CDR3 sequence is 14 residues long. CDR1 DFQATT and CDR2 SNEGSKA come from the germline V gene (reference sequence). The CDR3 sequence is CSARGGTPAGELFF. DNA for the CDR3: TGCAGTGCTAGAGGGGGCACTCCGGCGGGGGAGCTGTTTTTT.

The V call is TRBV7-9, the J call TRBJ2-1, with 8 nucleotides matching TRBD2. The CDR3 runs to 15 residues. Germline V gene data show CDR1 as SEHNR and CDR2 as FQNEAQ (reference sequence). J was trimmed by 9 bases and V by 1 base; bases with no gene match: 8. CDR3 sequence reads: CASSLDWVAGGEQFF. DNA for the CDR3: TGTGCCAGCAGCTTAGACTGGGTCGCGGGGGGTGAGCAGTTCTTC.

This clonotype has a handful of counts. The V and J genes are TRBV7-2 and TRBJ2-7; 9 positions match TRBD1. The CDR3 totals 16 residues. The junction had 11 bases not matched to a gene; V was cut back by 5 bases and J by 3 bases. Germline values: CDR1 SGHTA, CDR2 FQGNSA. CDR3 DNA: TGTGCCAGCAGCACCCCCCGGGACAGGGAATACTACGAGCAGTACTTC. It specifies CASSTPRDREYYEQYF.

The rearrangement joins TRBV5-8 to TRBJ2-3; D might be TRBD2 (6 bases). Germline V gene sequence: CDR1 SGHTS, CDR2 YDEGEE. The germline V and J ends were trimmed by 4 bases and 6 bases, with 9 bases remaining between them. CDR3 size: 12 residues. In DNA, the CDR3 is TGTGCCAGCAGCCGGGAGTGGGATACGCAGTATTTT. This encodes CASSREWDTQYF.

A single count supports this clonotype. V is TRBV4-3 and J is TRBJ1-2; no reliable D call. The CDR3 runs 17 residues. Germline CDR1 and CDR2: LGHNA and YSLEER. V lost 1 base and J lost 8, with 23 bases in between. Written as DNA, the CDR3 is TGCGCCAGCAGCCAAGTACCCCCGGCCCTGTCCCAAGAGGGCTACACCTTC. Translation gives CASSQVPPALSQEGYTF.

This clonotype has more than one count but fewer than ten. V usage is TRBV10-3 and J usage is TRBJ2-5; TRBD2 is a possible D gene (6 bases). CDR3 length: 14 residues. Trimming removed 4 bases at V and 7 bases at J, with 16 bases between. Per germline, CDR1 ENHRY and CDR2 SYGVKD. This CDR3 is CAISGRGGAGTQYF. The CDR3 coding sequence is TGTGCCATCAGTGGGCGAGGCGGGGCTGGGACCCAGTACTTC.

The J gene is TRBJ2-7, the V gene TRBV21-1; the table's TRBD2 call for D was not verified on the DNA. TRBV21-1 counts as a pseudogene. The CDR3 has 19 amino acids. CDR3 nucleotide sequence: TGTGCCAGCAGCGCCTGGACCGGGAGGAGCGGAACCCTTTACTACGAGCAGTACTTC. Translation: CASSAWTGRSGTLYYEQYF.

V and J are TRBV11-2 and TRBJ2-1; D is ambiguous. V was trimmed by 3 bases and J by 3 bases, leaving 24 bases between them. The germline gives CDR1 SGHAT, CDR2 FQNNGV. CDR3 size: 19 residues. This CDR3 is CASSFLWVRDPLGYNEQFF. The CDR3 region has the DNA TGTGCCAGCAGCTTCCTGTGGGTGCGAGACCCCCTAGGCTACAATGAGCAGTTCTTC.

V is TRBV20-1 and J is TRBJ2-7; 8 bases match TRBD2. CDR3 size: 14 residues. Trimming at V came to 5 bases and at J to 3 bases, leaving 9 bases not matched to a gene. Germline V gene lookup returns CDR1 DFQATT and CDR2 SNEGSKA (reference sequence). The CDR3 loop is CSAGLASPRYEQYF. The CDR3 nucleotides are TGCAGTGCTGGACTAGCTTCCCCTCGCTACGAGCAGTACTTC.

This chain connects TRBV20-1 to TRBJ2-3; D not resolved. Germline CDR1 is DFQATT and CDR2 is SNEGSKA (reference sequence). The length of the CDR3 is 15 residues. V lost 3 bases and J lost 3, with 16 bases in between. CDR3 sequence (DNA): TGCAGTGCTAGGGCCGGGCCCTTAACAACAGATACGCAGTATTTT. It specifies CSARAGPLTTDTQYF.

This clonotype showed up just a few times. The V gene is TRBV3-1, the J gene TRBJ2-2; D may match TRBD1 or TRBD2 (6 bases each). Germline CDR1 and CDR2: LGHDT and YNNKEL (reference sequence). The CDR3 spans 13 residues. With 7 bases removed from V and 15 bases from J, the gap between germline ends came to 21 bases. DNA for the CDR3: TGTGCCAGCACCTTCCCGGGGGCCGGAGGGATGTTTTTT. Amino acids: CASTFPGAGGMFF.